One sample yielded the 9 T cell receptor beta chains listed below, sequenced in a study of T cell responses to AZD1222 COVID-19 vaccine. Some clones are missing from TCRdb's copy, which holds only in-frame ones; the method was immunoSEQ multiplex PCR. The sample consists of over 110,000 clones, around 90% of them appearing once. The sequences come from peripheral blood, collected 28 days after the second AZD1222 dose. The receptors were gathered from an adult who received the AZD1222 COVID-19 vaccine.

The rearrangement uses TRBV27 and TRBJ1-5; TRBD1 agrees at 12 bases. The junction had 6 bases not matched to a gene; V was cut back by 3 bases and J by 6 bases. The CDR3 contains 16 residues. Germline CDR1 is MNHEY and CDR2 is SMNVEV (reference sequence). The CDR3 here is CASSLSGTGGGQPQHF. CDR3 nucleotides: TGTGCCAGCAGTTTGAGCGGGACAGGGGGCGGTCAGCCCCAGCATTTT.

V gene TRBV10-1 combines with J gene TRBJ2-7; D is undetermined. The CDR3 consists of 15 residues. V gave up 3 bases and J gave up 3 bases, with 15 bases separating them. The germline gives CDR1 WNHNN, CDR2 SYGVQD (reference sequence). The CDR3 region has the DNA TGCGCCAGCAGTGATAATCGAGCGACAAGCTACGAGCAGTACTTC. It specifies CASSDNRATSYEQYF.

This clone occurred once. The chain uses TRBV27 and TRBJ2-4; TRBD1 aligns across 8 bases. Germline V lookup: CDR1 MNHEY, CDR2 SMNVEV (reference sequence). The trim removed 5 bases at V and 6 bases at J, leaving 3 bases unmatched. This CDR3 spans 13 amino acids. The CDR3 sequence: CASSPGTGNIQYF. The CDR3 coding sequence is TGTGCCAGCAGTCCCGGGACAGGAAACATTCAGTACTTC.

Of note for this clone: This specimen includes other DNA sequences encoding the same CDR3. The chain recombines TRBV19 with TRBJ1-1; D is unclear. CDR3 length: 11 amino acids. CDR1 and CDR2 from the germline V gene are LNHDA and SQIVND (reference sequence). V was trimmed by 6 bases and J by 1 base, leaving 3 bases between them. The CDR3 DNA is TGTGCCAGTAGCGGGAACACTGAAGCTTTCTTT. This gives the protein CASSGNTEAFF.

The V call is TRBV11-2, the J call TRBJ1-6; 7 bases agree with TRBD1. CDR3 length: 16 amino acids. V gave up 4 bases and J gave up 0 bases; unmatched junction bases: 3. CDR1 and CDR2 from the germline V gene are SGHAT and FQNNGV. For the CDR3, the DNA is TGTGCCAGCAGCTCGGGACAGAGCTCCTATAATTCACCCCTCCACTTT. It yields the protein CASSSGQSSYNSPLHF. Full variable domain (remainder filled in from reference TRBV11-2 and TRBJ1-6): EAGVAQSPRYKIIEKRQSVAFWCNPISGHATLYWYQQILGQGPKLLIQFQNNGVVDDSQLPKDRFSAERLKGVDSTLKIQPAKLEDSAVYLCASSSGQSSYNSPLHFGNGTRLTVT.

The J gene is TRBJ2-3, the V gene TRBV6-1; 9 nucleotides agree with TRBD2. The CDR3 is 16 residues long. The junction had 10 bases not matched to a gene; V was cut back by 3 bases and J by 6 bases. Germline CDR1 MNHNS, CDR2 SASEGT. The CDR3 nucleotides are TGTGCCAGCAGTGACCAGGGACTAGCAGGAAGGGATACGCAGTATTTT. Protein sequence: CASSDQGLAGRDTQYF.

The chain employs TRBV5-6 and TRBJ1-3; D gene uncertain. The CDR3 contains 15 residues. Germline V gene lookup returns CDR1 SGHDT and CDR2 YYEEEE. The V end lost 0 bases, the J end lost 0 bases, and 7 bases lay between the germline ends. The CDR3 DNA reads as TGTGCCAGCAGCTTGGGACCGAGCTCTGGAAACACCATATATTTT. Encoded protein: CASSLGPSSGNTIYF.

The rearrangement links TRBV6-1 to TRBJ1-2, with D unresolved. V was pared by 2 bases and J by 4 bases, with 8 bases between. CDR3 size: 13 residues. Germline lookup yields CDR1 MNHNS and CDR2 SASEGT. The DNA of the CDR3 is TGTGCCAGCAGTGAATCCGTATTCTATGGCTACACCTTC. This codes for CASSESVFYGYTF.

The chain couples TRBV10-3 to TRBJ2-3; 7 bases are a match to TRBD2. The trim removed 0 bases at V and 4 bases at J, leaving 7 bases unmatched. The germline CDR1 and CDR2 sequences are ENHRY and SYGVKD. The CDR3 runs 16 residues. The CDR3 reads CAISESGGSTADTQYF. Here the CDR3 DNA reads TGTGCCATCAGTGAGTCGGGCGGGAGTACAGCAGATACGCAGTATTTT.